This is a list of T cell receptor beta chains from one sample in a study of blood T cell repertoires in COVID-19. Only in-frame clones appear in the TCRdb table, and some are missing; sequencing was by immunoSEQ multiplex PCR. This table holds 70,000 to 95,000 clones, approximately 89% found once. Sequences were obtained from peripheral blood. These receptors were collected from a woman aged 80 or over with active COVID-19. Each CDR3 is given with its conserved first and last residue. The D gene is left open where the match is weak. Rows may omit the clone size; those that give it use once, few, many or a size class.

v_call	d_call	j_call	cdr3_length	clone_size	cdr3_aa	cdr3_nt
TRBV9	NA	TRBJ2-2	16	NA	CASSPPGMDGAGELFF	TGTGCCAGCAGCCCCCCCGGTATGGACGGGGCCGGGGAGCTGTTTTTT
TRBV19	NA	TRBJ2-7	15	NA	CASSIVGHFTYEQYF	TGTGCCAGTAGTATAGTAGGACACTTTACCTACGAGCAGTACTTC
TRBV19	TRBD1	TRBJ1-2	13	NA	CASGDSRPYGYTF	TGTGCCAGTGGGGACAGCCGTCCCTATGGCTACACCTTC
TRBV7-3	NA	TRBJ2-1	13	NA	CASSLSTYNEQFF	TGTGCCAGCAGCTTATCTACCTACAATGAGCAGTTCTTC
TRBV5-1	NA	TRBJ2-1	13	NA	CASSLQGWNEQFF	TGCGCCAGCAGCTTGCAGGGTTGGAATGAGCAGTTCTTC
TRBV20-1	TRBD2	TRBJ2-3	15	NA	CSASATSGRWDTQYF	TGCAGTGCTAGTGCGACTAGCGGGAGATGGGATACGCAGTATTTT
TRBV28	TRBD2	TRBJ2-3	14	once	CASSPTGREYTQYF	TGTGCCAGCAGTCCCACTGGGCGGGAGTATACGCAGTATTTT
TRBV25-1	TRBD1	TRBJ1-4	16	NA	CASSEIKGTGREKLFF	TGTGCCAGCAGCGAAATCAAGGGGACAGGGCGTGAAAAACTGTTTTTT
TRBV10-3	NA	TRBJ1-2	16	NA	CAISESGAGRGYGYTF	TGTGCCATCAGTGAGTCGGGGGCAGGGAGAGGCTATGGCTACACCTTC
TRBV27	TRBD2	TRBJ2-7	13	NA	CASRTSGRYEQYF	TGTGCCAGCAGGACTAGCGGGAGGTACGAGCAGTACTTC
TRBV7-3	NA	TRBJ2-3	13	NA	CASKGGTDRRQYF	TGTGCCAGCAAGGGCGGGACCGATCGGAGGCAGTATTTT
TRBV5-1	TRBD1	TRBJ2-1	14	NA	CASSPGQRYNEQFF	TGCGCCAGCAGCCCGGGACAGCGATACAATGAGCAGTTCTTC
TRBV3-1/TRBV3-2	TRBD2	TRBJ2-5	15	NA	CASTLLTSGQETQYF	TGTGCCAGCACCCTACTGACTAGCGGACAAGAGACCCAGTACTTC
TRBV30	NA	TRBJ1-3	16	once	CAWKLSGAFSGNTIYF	TGTGCCTGGAAGTTGTCAGGGGCTTTCTCTGGAAACACCATATATTTT
TRBV25-1	TRBD1	TRBJ2-2	14	NA	CASSRTGDTGELFF	TGTGCCAGCAGCAGGACAGGGGACACCGGGGAGCTGTTTTTT
TRBV6-5	TRBD1	TRBJ1-1	15	NA	CASSHRDRANTEAFF	TGTGCCAGCAGTCACCGCGACAGGGCGAACACTGAAGCTTTCTTT
TRBV18	TRBD2	TRBJ2-1	15	NA	CASSPPAGGYNEQFF	TGTGCCAGCTCACCACCGGCGGGAGGCTACAATGAGCAGTTCTTC
TRBV18	NA	TRBJ1-2	13	NA	CASSPRGGDGYTF	TGTGCCAGCTCACCACGGGGAGGGGATGGCTACACCTTC
TRBV15	TRBD2	TRBJ2-5	19	once	CATSRRDRGRLAGAETQYF	TGTGCCACCAGCAGACGAGACAGGGGAAGACTAGCGGGAGCTGAGACCCAGTACTTC
TRBV5-1	TRBD1	TRBJ2-5	14	NA	CASSHGQGIETQYF	TGCGCCAGCAGCCACGGACAGGGAATAGAGACCCAGTACTTC
TRBV3-1/TRBV3-2	NA	TRBJ1-5	13	once	CASSQAYYQPQHF	TGTGCCAGCAGCCAAGCCTACTATCAGCCCCAGCATTTT
TRBV21-1	NA	TRBJ2-3	18	NA	CASSLWRLAGGPKDTQYF	TGTGCCAGCAGCCTTTGGAGGCTAGCGGGAGGGCCGAAAGATACGCAGTATTTT